Below, 20 T cell receptor beta chains from the same sample are listed, as sequenced in a study of blood T cells in healthy people across ages (dated by TCRdb to between 2015 and 2016). The method was 5' RACE. TCRdb names Illumina HiSeq 2500 as the instrument used. The second PCR ran for about 6 to 12 cycles and used a J-beta primer mix along with a sample-barcoded 5' primer. The public reads were run again by TCRdb, first through fastp at Q25 and then through MiXCR, and only productive beta chains were kept. Here each entry gathers all rows of one CDR3 protein and keeps the most common genes and DNA. A total of about 400,000 distinct CDR3 sequences appear in this sample, roughly half of them only once. 45% to 65% of the sample is held by the ten biggest clonotypes. Sequencing was done on a sample of blood. These receptors came from a man between 60 and 70 years old in good health.

The chain is built from TRBV4-1 and TRBJ2-7, with D hard to call. The CDR3 is made up of 14 amino acids. The germline V gene has CDR1 MGHRA and CDR2 YSYEKL. Trimming left V 0 bases short and J 2 bases short, with 8 bases between. The CDR3 bases are TGCGCCAGCAGCCAAGACGGACGGACCTACGAGCAGTACTTC. Its translation is CASSQDGRTYEQYF.

This clonotype was counted between two and nine times. The rearrangement links TRBV29-1 to TRBJ2-7; D is perhaps TRBD1 (6 bases). V shed 5 bases and J shed 3 bases, with 17 bases lying between them. The CDR3 consists of 14 residues. Germline CDR1 and CDR2: SQVTM and ANQGSEA. The DNA for the CDR3 is TGCAGCGTTACAGACAGGACCCGAGGCTACGAGCAGTACTTC. Translated, it gives CSVTDRTRGYEQYF.

The V gene is TRBV11-2, the J gene TRBJ2-1; D unclear. The CDR3 runs 14 residues. Trimming took off 0 bases at V and 10 bases at J, with 13 bases between the two ends. Per germline, CDR1 SGHAT and CDR2 FQNNGV. The CDR3 here is CASSLDSPSREQFF. CDR3 bases: TGTGCCAGCAGCTTAGATTCCCCCTCTCGAGAGCAGTTCTTC.

The V call is TRBV27, the J call TRBJ2-5; 11 nucleotides line up with TRBD1. The last part of the DNA fits TRBJ2-7 better; the J call may be wrong. The CDR3 covers 14 residues. Germline V CDR1 and CDR2: MNHEY, SMNVEV (reference sequence). The CDR3 reads CASRMDRGRGEQYF. The DNA of the CDR3 is TGTGCCTCAAGAATGGACAGGGGGCGTGGCGAGCAGTACTTC.

This rearrangement joins TRBV7-2 to TRBJ2-1, with D tentatively TRBD2 (6 bases). Trimming shortened V by 1 base and J by 6 bases, and 10 bases separated the two germline ends. The CDR3 length is 14 residues. Germline CDR1 is SGHTA and CDR2 is FQGNSA. CDR3 protein: CASSLGGTLNEQFF. The DNA of the CDR3 is TGTGCCAGCAGCTTAGGTGGGACTCTCAATGAGCAGTTCTTC.

In this sample, this clonotype turned up a few times. The chain has TRBV6-1 and TRBJ2-7, with 10 bases matching TRBD2. The CDR3 has 17 amino acids. From germline, CDR1 is MNHNS and CDR2 SASEGT. J was trimmed by 0 bases and V by 6 bases; bases with no gene match: 11. DNA of the CDR3: TGTGCCAGCAGCTCCCGTGGTAGCGGGAGGACCTCCTACGAGCAGTACTTC. Protein sequence: CASSSRGSGRTSYEQYF.

The genes are TRBV7-2 and TRBJ2-1; 10 bases fit TRBD1. Germline V gene sequence: CDR1 SGHTA, CDR2 FQGNSA. There are 15 residues in the CDR3. Losses at the gene ends were 3 bases for V and 8 bases for J; bases not matched to a gene: 7. The DNA for the CDR3 is TGTGCCAGCAGCTTTGACAGGGGGCGCCCTGATGAGCAGTTCTTC. Translated: CASSFDRGRPDEQFF. The entire variable domain, with the rest obtained from reference TRBV7-2 and TRBJ2-1, is as follows: GAGVSQSPSNKVTEKGKDVELRCDPISGHTALYWYRQSLGQGLEFLIYFQGNSAPDKSGLPSDRFSAERTGGSVSTLTIQRTQQEDSAVYLCASSFDRGRPDEQFFGPGTRLTVL.

The chain carries TRBV7-2 and TRBJ2-1; tentatively, D is TRBD1 or TRBD2 (5 bases each). Germline V gene data show CDR1 as SGHTA and CDR2 as FQGNSA. The V and J ends lost 0 bases and 7 bases respectively, with 10 bases between them. The CDR3 spans 14 residues. This chain's CDR3 is CASSLARWGNEQFF. The CDR3 region has the DNA TGTGCCAGCAGCTTAGCCCGGTGGGGGAATGAGCAGTTCTTC.

The gene calls are TRBV9 and TRBJ2-5; D is uncertain. The CDR3 contains 15 residues. V shed 0 bases and J shed 11 bases, with 20 bases lying between them. CDR1 is SGDLS and CDR2 is YYNGEE in the germline V gene. CDR3 sequence: CASSVVTVPNNEQYF. For the CDR3, the DNA is TGTGCCAGCAGCGTAGTAACAGTGCCCAACAATGAGCAGTACTTC.

This clonotype was recorded once. At one end, the junction sequence differs from germline, possibly due to a read error. This chain links TRBV20-1 with TRBJ1-2; 8 bases agree with TRBD1. This CDR3 spans 15 amino acids. From germline, CDR1 is DFQATT and CDR2 SNEGSKA (reference sequence). The CDR3 DNA reads TGCAGCGCTAGAGTCCCGGGACAGGCGATATATGGCTACACCTTC. This sequence encodes CSARVPGQAIYGYTF.

The chain recombines TRBV20-1 with TRBJ2-1, with TRBD1 as a possible D gene (5 bases). This CDR3 has 14 residues. The V end lost 7 bases, the J end lost 0 bases, and 13 bases lay between the germline ends. Per the germline V gene, CDR1 is DFQATT and CDR2 is SNEGSKA (reference sequence). The CDR3 nucleotides are TGCAGTGGGATCGGACAAAGCTCCTACAATGAGCAGTTCTTC. It is translated as CSGIGQSSYNEQFF.

This clonotype has just a few counts. The chain uses TRBV7-9 and TRBJ2-1; tentatively, D is TRBD1 (6 bases). Germline assignment: CDR1 SEHNR and CDR2 FQNEAQ (reference sequence). The CDR3 contains 14 residues. V was clipped by 5 bases and J by 2 bases, with 10 bases between them. In nucleotides, the CDR3 is TGTGCCAGCAGCCGAGGACAGACCTACAATGAGCAGTTCTTC. This encodes CASSRGQTYNEQFF. Full variable domain (missing parts from reference TRBV7-9 and TRBJ2-1): DTGVSQNPRHKITKRGQNVTFRCDPISEHNRLYWYRQTLGQGPEFLTYFQNEAQLEKSRLLSDRFSAERPKGSFSTLEIQRTEQGDSAMYLCASSRGQTYNEQFFGPGTRLTVL.

This rearrangement joins TRBV9 to TRBJ2-5; no clear D. The V end was cut by 0 bases, the J end by 1 base, with 10 bases between. Germline CDR1 reads SGDLS; CDR2 reads YYNGEE. The CDR3 covers 15 residues. In DNA form, the CDR3 reads TGTGCCAGCAGCGTAGAGAAAGGGCCCCAAGAGACCCAGTACTTC. The encoded protein is CASSVEKGPQETQYF.

This clonotype showed up many times. This chain uses TRBV7-2 with TRBJ1-5; D is possibly TRBD1 (6 bases). The V and J ends lost 5 bases and 4 bases respectively, with 9 bases between them. The V gene's germline CDR1 is SGHTA and CDR2 FQGNSA. The CDR3 covers 13 residues. The CDR3 here is CASSRGTNQPQHF. CDR3 bases: TGTGCCAGCAGCCGAGGGACAAATCAGCCCCAGCATTTT.

The chain couples TRBV2 to TRBJ2-7, with D tentatively TRBD1 (6 bases). Trimming removed 10 bases at V and 3 bases at J, with 16 bases between. Germline values: CDR1 SNHLY, CDR2 FYNNEI. The CDR3 is 13 amino acids. CDR3 sequence: CATQSTGNYEQYF. In DNA, the CDR3 is TGTGCCACTCAATCGACAGGTAACTACGAGCAGTACTTC. Full variable domain (outside the CDR3, taken from reference TRBV2 and TRBJ2-7): EPEVTQTPSHQVTQMGQEVILRCVPISNHLYFYWYRQILGQKVEFLVSFYNNEISEKSEIFDDQFSVERPDGSNFTLKIRSTKLEDSAMYFCATQSTGNYEQYFGPGTRLTVT.

This clonotype is a singleton in its sample. CDR3 DNA sequence: TGCGCCAGCAGCCAAGAAGCGGTTAAGGGCGTTTACTCCTACGAGCAGTACTTC. It yields the protein CASSQEAVKGVYSYEQYF. The genes are TRBV4-1 and TRBJ2-7; TRBD2 might be the D (5 bases). Germline V gives CDR1 MGHRA, CDR2 YSYEKL. The V gene lost 0 bases and the J gene lost 0 bases, with 18 bases spanning the gap. The length of the CDR3 is 18 residues.

This clonotype was seen only a few times. The chain links TRBV6-5 to TRBJ2-3; 8 bases are a match to TRBD2. Germline-derived CDR1 and CDR2 are MNHEY and SVGAGI. V gave up 2 bases and J gave up 6 bases; unmatched junction bases: 7. This CDR3 has 15 residues. The CDR3 here is CASSYREGVVDTQYF. CDR3 nucleotide sequence: TGTGCCAGCAGTTACCGGGAGGGGGTCGTGGATACGCAGTATTTT.

The chain has TRBV6-2 or TRBV6-3 and TRBJ2-5; TRBD2 agrees at 7 bases. J gave up 2 bases and V 5 bases, and 5 bases lay outside the gene matches. CDR1 MNHEY and CDR2 SVGEGT come from the germline V gene. The CDR3 totals 14 residues. The CDR3 reads CASSPERGQETQYF. CDR3 DNA sequence: TGTGCCAGCAGTCCAGAGCGGGGTCAAGAGACCCAGTACTTC.

This chain uses TRBV20-1 with TRBJ2-7, with D possibly matching TRBD1 (5 bases). Trimming cost V 1 base and J 4 bases, with 14 bases left between them. The CDR3 consists of 14 residues. From germline, CDR1 is DFQATT and CDR2 SNEGSKA (reference sequence). CDR3 nucleotide sequence: TGCAGTGCTAGAGTGCAGGGCCCTACTTACGAGCAGTACTTC. It yields the protein CSARVQGPTYEQYF.

The chain links TRBV29-1 to TRBJ1-2; possibly TRBD1 for D (6 bases). Per the germline V gene, CDR1 is SQVTM and CDR2 is ANQGSEA. The V gene lost 6 bases and the J gene lost 6 bases, with 20 bases spanning the gap. This CDR3 is built from 14 residues. Here the CDR3 reads CSVRLGGQDNGYTF. For the CDR3, the DNA is TGCAGCGTCCGGTTGGGGGGCCAAGACAATGGCTACACCTTC.